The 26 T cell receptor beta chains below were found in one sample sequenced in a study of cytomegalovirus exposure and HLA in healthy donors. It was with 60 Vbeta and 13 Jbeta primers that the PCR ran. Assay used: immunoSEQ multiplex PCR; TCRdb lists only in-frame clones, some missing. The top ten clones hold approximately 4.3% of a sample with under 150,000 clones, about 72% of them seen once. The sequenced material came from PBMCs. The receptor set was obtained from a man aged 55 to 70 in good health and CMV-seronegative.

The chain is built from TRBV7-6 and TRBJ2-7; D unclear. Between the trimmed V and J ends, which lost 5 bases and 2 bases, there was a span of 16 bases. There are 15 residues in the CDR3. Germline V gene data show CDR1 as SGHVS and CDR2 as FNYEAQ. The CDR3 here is CASSPGVLSPYEQYF. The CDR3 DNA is TGTGCCAGCAGCCCTGGTGTACTAAGTCCCTACGAGCAGTACTTC.

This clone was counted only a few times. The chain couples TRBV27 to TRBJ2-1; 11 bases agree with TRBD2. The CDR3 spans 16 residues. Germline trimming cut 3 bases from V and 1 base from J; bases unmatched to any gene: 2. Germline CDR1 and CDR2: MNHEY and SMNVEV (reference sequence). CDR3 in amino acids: CASSFLAGGSYNEQFF. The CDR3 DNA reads TGTGCCAGCAGTTTCCTAGCGGGAGGTTCCTACAATGAGCAGTTCTTC.

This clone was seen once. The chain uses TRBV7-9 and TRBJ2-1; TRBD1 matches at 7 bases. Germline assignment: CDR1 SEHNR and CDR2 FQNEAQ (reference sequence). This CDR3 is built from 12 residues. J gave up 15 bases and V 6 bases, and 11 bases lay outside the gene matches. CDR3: CASSSGTVPLFF. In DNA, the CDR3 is TGTGCCAGCAGTTCCGGGACAGTACCTTTGTTCTTC.

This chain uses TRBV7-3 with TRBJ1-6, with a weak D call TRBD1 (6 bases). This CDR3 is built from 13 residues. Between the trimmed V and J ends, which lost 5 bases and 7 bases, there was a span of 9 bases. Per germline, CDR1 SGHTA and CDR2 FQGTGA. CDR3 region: CASSTGSNSPLHF. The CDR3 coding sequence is TGTGCCAGCAGCACAGGGAGCAATTCACCCCTCCACTTT.

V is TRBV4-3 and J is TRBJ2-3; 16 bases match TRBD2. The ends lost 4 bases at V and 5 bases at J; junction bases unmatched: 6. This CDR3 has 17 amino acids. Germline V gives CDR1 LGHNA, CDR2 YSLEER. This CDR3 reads CASSRGTSGRAVDTQYF. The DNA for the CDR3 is TGCGCCAGCAGCCGGGGGACTAGCGGGAGGGCTGTAGATACGCAGTATTTT.

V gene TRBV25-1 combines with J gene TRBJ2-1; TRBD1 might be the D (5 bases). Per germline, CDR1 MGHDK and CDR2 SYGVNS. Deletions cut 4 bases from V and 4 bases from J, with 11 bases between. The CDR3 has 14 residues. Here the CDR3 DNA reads TGTGCCAGCAGTGTAAGGGGCTATTACAATGAGCAGTTCTTC. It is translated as CASSVRGYYNEQFF.

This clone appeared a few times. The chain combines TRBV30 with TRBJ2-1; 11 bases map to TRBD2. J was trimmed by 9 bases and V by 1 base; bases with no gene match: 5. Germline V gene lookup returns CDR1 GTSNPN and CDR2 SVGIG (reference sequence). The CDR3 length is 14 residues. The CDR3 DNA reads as TGTGCCTGGAGTGGACTAGCGGGACGGGGTGAGCAGTTCTTC. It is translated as CAWSGLAGRGEQFF.

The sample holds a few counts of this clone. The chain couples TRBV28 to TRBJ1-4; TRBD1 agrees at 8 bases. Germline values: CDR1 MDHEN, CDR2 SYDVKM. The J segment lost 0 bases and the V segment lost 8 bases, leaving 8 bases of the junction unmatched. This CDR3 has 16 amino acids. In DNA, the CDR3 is TGTGCCAGCGGCCGGGACAGGTCTGCAACTAATGAAAAACTGTTTTTT. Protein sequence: CASGRDRSATNEKLFF.

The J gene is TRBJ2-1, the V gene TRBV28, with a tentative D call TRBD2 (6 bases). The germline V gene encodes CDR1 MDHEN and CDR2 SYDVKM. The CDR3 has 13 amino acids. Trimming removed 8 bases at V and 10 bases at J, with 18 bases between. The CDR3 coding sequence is TGTGCCAGCTCTAGGTCGGGACTCCCAGAGCAGTTCTTC. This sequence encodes CASSRSGLPEQFF.

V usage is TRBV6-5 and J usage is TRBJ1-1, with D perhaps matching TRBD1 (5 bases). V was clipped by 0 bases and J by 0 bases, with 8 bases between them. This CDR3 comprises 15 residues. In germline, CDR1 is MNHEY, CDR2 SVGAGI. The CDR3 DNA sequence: TGTGCCAGCAGTTACTCCACCAGGGTGAACACTGAAGCTTTCTTT. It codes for CASSYSTRVNTEAFF.

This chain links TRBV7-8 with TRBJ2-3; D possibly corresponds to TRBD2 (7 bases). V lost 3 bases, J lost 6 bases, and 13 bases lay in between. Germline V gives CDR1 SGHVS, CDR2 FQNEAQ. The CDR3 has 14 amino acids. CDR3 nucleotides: TGTGCCAGCAGCTTGGAGGGGAGGGGGGATACGCAGTATTTT. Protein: CASSLEGRGDTQYF.

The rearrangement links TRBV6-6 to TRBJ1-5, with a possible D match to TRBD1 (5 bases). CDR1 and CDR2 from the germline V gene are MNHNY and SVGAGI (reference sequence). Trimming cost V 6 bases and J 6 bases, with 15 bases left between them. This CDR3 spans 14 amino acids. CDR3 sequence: CASRPWGVVQPQHF. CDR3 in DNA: TGTGCCAGCAGGCCTTGGGGGGTAGTTCAGCCCCAGCATTTT.

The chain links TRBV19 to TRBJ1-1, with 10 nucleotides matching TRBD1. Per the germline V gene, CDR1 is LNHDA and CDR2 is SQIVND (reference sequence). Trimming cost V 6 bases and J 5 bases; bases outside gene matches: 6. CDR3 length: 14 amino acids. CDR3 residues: CASRTGTGVTEAFF. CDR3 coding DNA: TGTGCCAGTAGGACAGGGACAGGGGTAACTGAAGCTTTCTTT. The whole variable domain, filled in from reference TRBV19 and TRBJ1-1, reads DGGITQSPKYLFRKEGQNVTLSCEQNLNHDAMYWYRQDPGQGLRLIYYSQIVNDFQKGDIAEGYSVSREKKESFPLTVTSAQKNPTAFYLCASRTGTGVTEAFFGQGTRLTVV.

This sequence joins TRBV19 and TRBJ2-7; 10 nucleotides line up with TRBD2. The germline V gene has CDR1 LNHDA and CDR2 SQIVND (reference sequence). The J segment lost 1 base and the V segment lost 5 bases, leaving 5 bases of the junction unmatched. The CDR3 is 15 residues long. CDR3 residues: CASSLLAGPSYEQYF. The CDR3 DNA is TGTGCCAGTAGTCTACTAGCGGGACCTTCCTACGAGCAGTACTTC. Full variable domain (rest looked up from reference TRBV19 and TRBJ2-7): DGGITQSPKYLFRKEGQNVTLSCEQNLNHDAMYWYRQDPGQGLRLIYYSQIVNDFQKGDIAEGYSVSREKKESFPLTVTSAQKNPTAFYLCASSLLAGPSYEQYFGPGTRLTVT.

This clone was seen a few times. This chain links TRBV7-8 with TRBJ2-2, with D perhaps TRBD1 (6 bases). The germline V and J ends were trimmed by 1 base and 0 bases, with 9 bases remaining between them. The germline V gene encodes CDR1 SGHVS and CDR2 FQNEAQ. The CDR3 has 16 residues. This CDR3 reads CASSLEGGANTGELFF. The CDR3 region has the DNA TGTGCCAGCAGCTTAGAAGGGGGAGCGAACACCGGGGAGCTGTTTTTT. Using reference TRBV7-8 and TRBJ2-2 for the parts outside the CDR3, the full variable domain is GAGVSQSPRYKVAKRGQDVALRCDPISGHVSLFWYQQALGQGPEFLTYFQNEAQLDKSGLPSDRFFAERPEGSVSTLKIQRTQQEDSAVYLCASSLEGGANTGELFFGEGSRLTVL.

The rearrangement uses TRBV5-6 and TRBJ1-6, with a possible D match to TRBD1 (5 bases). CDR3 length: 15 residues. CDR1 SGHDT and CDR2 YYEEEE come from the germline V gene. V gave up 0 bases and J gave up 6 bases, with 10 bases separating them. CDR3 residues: CASSLGGDLNSPLHF. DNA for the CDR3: TGTGCCAGCAGCTTGGGGGGCGATCTTAATTCACCCCTCCACTTT.

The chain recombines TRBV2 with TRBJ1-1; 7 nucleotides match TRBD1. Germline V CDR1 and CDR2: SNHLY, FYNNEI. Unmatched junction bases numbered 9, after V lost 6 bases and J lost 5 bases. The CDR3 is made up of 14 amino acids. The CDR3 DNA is TGTGCCAGCAGCATCTACAGGGGAGGAACTGAAGCTTTCTTT. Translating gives CASSIYRGGTEAFF. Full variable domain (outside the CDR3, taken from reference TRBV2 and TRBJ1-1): EPEVTQTPSHQVTQMGQEVILRCVPISNHLYFYWYRQILGQKVEFLVSFYNNEISEKSEIFDDQFSVERPDGSNFTLKIRSTKLEDSAMYFCASSIYRGGTEAFFGQGTRLTVV.

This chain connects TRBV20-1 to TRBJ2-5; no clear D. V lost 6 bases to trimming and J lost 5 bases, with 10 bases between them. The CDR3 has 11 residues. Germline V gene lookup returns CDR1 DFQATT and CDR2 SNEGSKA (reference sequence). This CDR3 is CSAHLRETQYF. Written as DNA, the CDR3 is TGCAGTGCCCATCTACGGGAGACCCAGTACTTC.

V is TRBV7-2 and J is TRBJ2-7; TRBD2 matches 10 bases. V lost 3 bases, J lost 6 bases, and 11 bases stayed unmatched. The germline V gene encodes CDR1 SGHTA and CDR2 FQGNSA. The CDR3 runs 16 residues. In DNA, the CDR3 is TGTGCCAGCAGCTTGGGGGCAAGCGGGAGGGTGGGCGAGCAGTACTTC. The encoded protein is CASSLGASGRVGEQYF. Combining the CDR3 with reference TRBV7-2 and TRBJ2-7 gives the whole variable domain GAGVSQSPSNKVTEKGKDVELRCDPISGHTALYWYRQSLGQGLEFLIYFQGNSAPDKSGLPSDRFSAERTGGSVSTLTIQRTQQEDSAVYLCASSLGASGRVGEQYFGPGTRLTVT.

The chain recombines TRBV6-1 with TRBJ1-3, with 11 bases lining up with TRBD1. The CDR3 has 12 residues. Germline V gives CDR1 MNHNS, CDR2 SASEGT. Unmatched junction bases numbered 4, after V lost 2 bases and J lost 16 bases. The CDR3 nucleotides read TGTGCCAGCAGTGAAACCCGGGACAGGGGGTATTTT. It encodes CASSETRDRGYF.

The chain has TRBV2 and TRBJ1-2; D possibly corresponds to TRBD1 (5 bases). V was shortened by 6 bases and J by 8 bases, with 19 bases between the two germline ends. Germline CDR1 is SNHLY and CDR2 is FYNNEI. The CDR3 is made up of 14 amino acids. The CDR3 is CASRVGRDTVGYTF. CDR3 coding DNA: TGTGCCAGCAGGGTGGGGCGAGATACGGTCGGCTACACCTTC.

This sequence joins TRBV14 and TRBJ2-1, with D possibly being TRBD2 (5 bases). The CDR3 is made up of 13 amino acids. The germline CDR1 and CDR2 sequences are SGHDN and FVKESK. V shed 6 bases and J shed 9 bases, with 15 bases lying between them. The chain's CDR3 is CASRKEGRGEQFF. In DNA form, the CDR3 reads TGTGCCAGCAGAAAAGAGGGCCGGGGTGAGCAGTTCTTC.

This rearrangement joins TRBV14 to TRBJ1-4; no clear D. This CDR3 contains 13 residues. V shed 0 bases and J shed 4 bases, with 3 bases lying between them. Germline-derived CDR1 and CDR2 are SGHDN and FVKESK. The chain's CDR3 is CASSQDHNEKLFF. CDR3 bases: TGTGCCAGCAGCCAAGATCATAATGAAAAACTGTTTTTT.

The CDR3 loop is CASSDRSNTGELFF. The DNA for the CDR3 is TGTGCCAGCTCCGACAGATCGAACACCGGGGAGCTGTTTTTT. This chain links TRBV5-4 with TRBJ2-2; TRBD1 might be the D (5 bases). V was cut by 7 bases and J by 0 bases, with 10 bases left in between. Germline loops: CDR1 SGHNT, CDR2 YYREEE (reference sequence). This CDR3 comprises 14 residues. Supplemented by reference TRBV5-4 and TRBJ2-2, the full variable domain reads ETGVTQSPTHLIKTRGQQVTLRCSSQSGHNTVSWYQQALGQGPQFIFQYYREEENGRGNFPPRFSGLQFPNYSSELNVNALELDDSALYLCASSDRSNTGELFFGEGSRLTVL.

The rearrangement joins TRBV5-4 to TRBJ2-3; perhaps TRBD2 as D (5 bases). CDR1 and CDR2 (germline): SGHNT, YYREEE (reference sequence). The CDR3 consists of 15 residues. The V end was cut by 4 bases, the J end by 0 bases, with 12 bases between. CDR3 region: CASSRDLASTDTQYF. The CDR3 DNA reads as TGTGCCAGCAGCCGGGATTTGGCTAGCACAGATACGCAGTATTTT.

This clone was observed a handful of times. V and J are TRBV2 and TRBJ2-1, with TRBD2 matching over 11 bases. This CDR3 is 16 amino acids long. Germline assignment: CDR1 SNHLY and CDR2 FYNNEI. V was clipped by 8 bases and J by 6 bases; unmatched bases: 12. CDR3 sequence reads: CASCTLFSGRGNEQFF. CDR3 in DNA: TGTGCCAGCTGCACGCTTTTTAGCGGGAGGGGCAATGAGCAGTTCTTC.